The sequence of this T cell receptor (beta chain) was determined in a study of a mutant IDH1 vaccine in newly diagnosed glioma. Study as a whole: At weeks 1, 3, 5, 7, 11, 15, 19 and 23, patients received a vaccination, eight in all. Most patients had radiochemotherapy with temozolomide before enrollment; others had one alone.

Method: immunoSEQ multiplex PCR; TCRdb's copy keeps in-frame clones and lacks some. The sample gives approximately 60,000 clones, 90% of which show up once; roughly 5.1% is in the top ten. The length of the CDR3 is 15 residues. Germline CDR1 reads MNHEY; CDR2 reads SVGAGI. Between the trimmed V and J ends, which lost 6 bases and 4 bases, there was a span of 18 bases. Time point in this sample: week 5, during vaccination. Vaccination used 300 ug of mutant IDH1 20-mer peptide per dose, with topical imiquimod. This clone was found once. Its antigen remains unidentified. The chain recombines TRBV6-5 with TRBJ1-2; tentative D call: TRBD1 (5 bases). The source was PBMCs, collected from a glioma patient whose treatment included an IDH1 peptide vaccine. The sequence came from a middle-aged woman with glioma. This CDR3 reads CASSLTGGFGYGYTF. CDR3 nucleotides: TGTGCCAGCAGCCTCACTGGGGGTTTCGGCTATGGCTACACCTTC.